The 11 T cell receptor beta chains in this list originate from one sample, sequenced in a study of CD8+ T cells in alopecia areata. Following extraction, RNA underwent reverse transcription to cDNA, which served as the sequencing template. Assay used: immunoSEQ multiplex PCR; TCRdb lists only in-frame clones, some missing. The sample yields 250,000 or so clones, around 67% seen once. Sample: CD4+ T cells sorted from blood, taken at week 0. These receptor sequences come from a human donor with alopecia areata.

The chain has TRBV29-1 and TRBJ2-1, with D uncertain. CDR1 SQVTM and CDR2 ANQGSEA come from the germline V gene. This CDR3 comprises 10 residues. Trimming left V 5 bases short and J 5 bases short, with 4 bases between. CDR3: CSVFHNEQFF. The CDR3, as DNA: TGCAGCGTTTTTCACAATGAGCAGTTCTTC.

This chain's CDR3 is CASIEERGNIQYF. CDR3 DNA sequence: TGTGCCAGCATCGAAGAGCGAGGGAACATTCAGTACTTC. The V and J genes are TRBV2 and TRBJ2-4, with D tentatively TRBD2 (5 bases). The CDR3 is 13 amino acids. The germline V and J ends were trimmed by 7 bases and 7 bases, with 14 bases remaining between them. Germline assignment: CDR1 SNHLY and CDR2 FYNNEI.

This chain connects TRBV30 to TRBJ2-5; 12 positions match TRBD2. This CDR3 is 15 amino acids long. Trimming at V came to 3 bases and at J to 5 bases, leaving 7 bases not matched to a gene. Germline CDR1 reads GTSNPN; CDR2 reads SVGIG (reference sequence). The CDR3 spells CAWSELAGGLETQYF. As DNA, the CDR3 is TGTGCCTGGAGCGAACTAGCGGGGGGTTTGGAGACCCAGTACTTC.

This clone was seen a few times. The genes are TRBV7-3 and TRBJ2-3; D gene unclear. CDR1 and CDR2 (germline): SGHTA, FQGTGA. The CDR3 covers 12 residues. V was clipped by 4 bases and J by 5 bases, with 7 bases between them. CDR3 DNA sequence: TGTGCCAGCAGCTCCTCCCTAGATACGCAGTATTTT. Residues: CASSSSLDTQYF.

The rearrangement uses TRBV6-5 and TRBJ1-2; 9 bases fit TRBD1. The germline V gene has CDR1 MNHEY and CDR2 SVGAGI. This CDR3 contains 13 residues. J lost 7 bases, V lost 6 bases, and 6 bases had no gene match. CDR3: CASSQGQGSGYTF. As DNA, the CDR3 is TGTGCCAGCAGCCAGGGACAGGGAAGTGGCTACACCTTC.

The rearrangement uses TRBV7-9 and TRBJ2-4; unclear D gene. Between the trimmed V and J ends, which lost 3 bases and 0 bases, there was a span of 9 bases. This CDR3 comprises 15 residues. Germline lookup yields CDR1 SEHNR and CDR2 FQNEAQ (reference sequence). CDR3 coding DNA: TGTGCCAGCAGCTTCACTACTGCAGCCAAAAACATTCAGTACTTC. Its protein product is CASSFTTAAKNIQYF.

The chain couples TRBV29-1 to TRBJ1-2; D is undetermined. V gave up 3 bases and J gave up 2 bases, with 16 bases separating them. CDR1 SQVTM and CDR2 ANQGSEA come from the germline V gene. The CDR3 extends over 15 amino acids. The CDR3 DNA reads TGCAGCGTTGATATACCGACTTCGGGGAACTATGGCTACACCTTC. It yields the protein CSVDIPTSGNYGYTF.

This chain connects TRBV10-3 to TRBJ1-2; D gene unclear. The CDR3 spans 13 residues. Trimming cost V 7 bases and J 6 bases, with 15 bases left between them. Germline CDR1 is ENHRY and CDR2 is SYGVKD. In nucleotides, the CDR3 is TGTGCCATCACCCGGGCCCTTGGGGATGGCTACACCTTC. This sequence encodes CAITRALGDGYTF.

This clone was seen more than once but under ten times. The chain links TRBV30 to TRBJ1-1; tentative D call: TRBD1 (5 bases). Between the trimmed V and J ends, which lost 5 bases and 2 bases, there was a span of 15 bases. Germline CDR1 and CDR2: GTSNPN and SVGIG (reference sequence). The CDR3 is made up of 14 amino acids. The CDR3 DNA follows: TGTGCCTGGGTAGTGGGGACGGGAAACACTGAAGCTTTCTTT. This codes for CAWVVGTGNTEAFF. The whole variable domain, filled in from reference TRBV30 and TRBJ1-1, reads SQTIHQWPATLVQPVGSPLSLECTVEGTSNPNLYWYRQAAGRGLQLLFYSVGIGQISSEVPQNLSASRPQDRQFILSSKKLLLSDSGFYLCAWVVGTGNTEAFFGQGTRLTVV.

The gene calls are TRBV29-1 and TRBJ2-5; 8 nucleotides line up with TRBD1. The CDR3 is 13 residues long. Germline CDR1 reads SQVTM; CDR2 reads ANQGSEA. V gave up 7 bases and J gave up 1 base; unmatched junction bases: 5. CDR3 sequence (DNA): TGCAGCGCCTTGGACAGGGTCCAAGAGACCCAGTACTTC. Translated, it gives CSALDRVQETQYF.

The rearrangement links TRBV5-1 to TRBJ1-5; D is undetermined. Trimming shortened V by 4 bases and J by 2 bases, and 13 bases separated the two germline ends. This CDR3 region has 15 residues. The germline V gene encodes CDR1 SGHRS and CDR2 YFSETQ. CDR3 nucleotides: TGCGCCAGCAGCCCCGAAGACGGACGCAATCAGCCCCAGCATTTT. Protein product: CASSPEDGRNQPQHF.